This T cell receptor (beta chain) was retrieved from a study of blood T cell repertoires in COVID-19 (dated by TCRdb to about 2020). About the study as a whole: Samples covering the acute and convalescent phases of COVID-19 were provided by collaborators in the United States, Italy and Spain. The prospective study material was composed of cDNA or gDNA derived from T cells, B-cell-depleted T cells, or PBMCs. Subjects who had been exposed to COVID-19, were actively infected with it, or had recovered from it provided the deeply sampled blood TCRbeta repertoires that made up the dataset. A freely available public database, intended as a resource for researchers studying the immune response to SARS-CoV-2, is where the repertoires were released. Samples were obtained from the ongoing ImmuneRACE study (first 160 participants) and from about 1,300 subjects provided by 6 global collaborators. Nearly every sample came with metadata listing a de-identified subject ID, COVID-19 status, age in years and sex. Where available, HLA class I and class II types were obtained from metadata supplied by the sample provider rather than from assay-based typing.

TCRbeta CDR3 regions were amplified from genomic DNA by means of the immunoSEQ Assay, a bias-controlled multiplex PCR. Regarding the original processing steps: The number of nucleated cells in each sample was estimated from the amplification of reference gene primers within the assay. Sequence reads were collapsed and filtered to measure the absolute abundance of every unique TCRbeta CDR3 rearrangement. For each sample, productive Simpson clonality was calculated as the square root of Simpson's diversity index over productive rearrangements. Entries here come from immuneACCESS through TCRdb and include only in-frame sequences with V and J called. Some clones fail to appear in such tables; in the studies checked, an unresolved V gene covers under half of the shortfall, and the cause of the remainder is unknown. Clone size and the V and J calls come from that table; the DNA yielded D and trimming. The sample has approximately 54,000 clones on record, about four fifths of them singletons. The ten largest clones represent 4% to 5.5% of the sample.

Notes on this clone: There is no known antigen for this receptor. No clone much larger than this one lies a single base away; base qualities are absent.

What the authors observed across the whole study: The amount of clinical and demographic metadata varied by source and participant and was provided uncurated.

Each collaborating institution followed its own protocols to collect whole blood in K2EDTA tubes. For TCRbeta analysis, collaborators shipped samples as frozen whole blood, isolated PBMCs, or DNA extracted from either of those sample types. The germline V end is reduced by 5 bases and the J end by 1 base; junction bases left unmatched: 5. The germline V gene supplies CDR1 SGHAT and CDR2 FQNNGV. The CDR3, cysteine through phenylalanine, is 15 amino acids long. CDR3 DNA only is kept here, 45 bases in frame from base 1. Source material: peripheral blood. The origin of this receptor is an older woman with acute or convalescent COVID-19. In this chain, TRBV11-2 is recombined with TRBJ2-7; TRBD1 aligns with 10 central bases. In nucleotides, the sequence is TGTGCCAGCAGCGCCGGACAGGGGGTTTCCTACGAGCAGTACTTC. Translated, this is CASSAGQGVSYEQYF.